The text below deals with one TCR beta chain. Its antigen is currently unknown. Sequence at one end of the junction differs from germline and may be a read error. The isolated RNA, all of it, was reverse transcribed, so expressed TCRB transcripts were what got sequenced. Sequenced naive, central memory and regulatory T cell samples produced an average of roughly 3.6 million reads. TCRdb's table, derived via immunoSEQ multiplex PCR, lists solely in-frame clones and lacks some. The table has fewer than 350,000 clones, approximately 16% seen once. Each of the sorted populations had a purity greater than 95%. This record comes from a study of beta chain features in type 1 diabetes. Overall study findings and caveats: The analysis here could not establish whether HLA type shapes TCRB rearrangement. There was a moderate but significant shortening of TCRB CDR3s in all four CD4+ subsets of Type 1 diabetes patients.

The length of the CDR3 is 12 residues. Germline CDR1 MDHEN, CDR2 SYDVKM. The sequenced material came from naive CD4+ T cells from blood. This clonotype was sampled from a man aged 18 to 29 with type 1 diabetes. The chain joins TRBV28 to TRBJ2-7; the match to TRBD1 covers 9 bases. In DNA, the CDR3 is TGTGCCAGCAGACTTAGACAGGGGGAATTCGACTTC. Translating it yields CASRLRQGEFDF.